This is a list of T cell receptor beta chains from one sample in a study of blood T cell repertoires in COVID-19. Only in-frame clones appear in the TCRdb table, and some are missing; sequencing was by immunoSEQ multiplex PCR. The table lists some 210,000 clones, roughly 77% of them singletons, with about a tenth in the top ten. Sequenced sample: PBMCs or T cells enriched from blood (not recorded which). Every receptor here comes from a man aged 35-49 years who had recovered from COVID-19. CDR3s leave out the opening cysteine and the closing phenylalanine or tryptophan. The D gene is left open where the match is weak.

D gene	V gene	CDR3 protein
-	TRBV5-8	ASSPGGTQY
TRBD2	TRBV3-1/TRBV3-2	ASSLWTSGGKDTQY
-	TRBV30	AWSGLTRVQPQH
-	TRBV6-5	ASSYPSSGNTEAF
-	TRBV19	ASTIGGSDYNSPLH
-	TRBV5-1	ASSLAGTTDSPLH
-	TRBV12-3/TRBV12-4	ASIHRRREAF
TRBD1	TRBV5-1	ASSRSGTGTGNTIY
TRBD1	TRBV5-6	ASSYGQGAETQY
-	TRBV30	AWSVGGYEQY
-	TRBV9	ASSVAGTSRAQDTQY
-	TRBV19	ASSRLFMGDTEAF
-	TRBV9	ASSVGLENSPLH